Listed below are T cell receptor beta chains from one sample, sequenced in a study of shared T cell receptors in the human thymus. This table comes from immunoSEQ multiplex PCR, and its TCRdb copy is limited to in-frame clones, with some not included. The table lists roughly 660,000 clones, 85% to 90% of them singletons, with 0.01% in the top ten. In addition, the sample was reused for a study of human thymus T cells.

The specimen sequenced was thymocytes. Source of these receptors: a boy under two years old with a congenital heart defect. Each CDR3 is given with its conserved first and last residue. A D gene is named only where the DNA matches it firmly. Only some rows state a clone size, as once, few, many or a class for expanded clones.

v_gene: TRBV30
d_gene: TRBD2
j_gene: TRBJ2-1
abundance: -
CDR3nt: TGTGCGTGGAATAAAGCGGGAGTCAATGAGCAGTTCTTC
CDR3aa: CAWNKAGVNEQFF

v_gene: TRBV6-1
d_gene: -
j_gene: TRBJ2-3
abundance: -
CDR3nt: TGTGCCAGCACGGAGCCCATCACAGATACGCAGTATTTT
CDR3aa: CASTEPITDTQYF

v_gene: TRBV5-3
d_gene: TRBD1
j_gene: TRBJ1-4
abundance: -
CDR3nt: TGTGCCAGAAGCTCGCGGGACCCCGGGACAGGGAATGCAACTAATGAAAAACTGTTTTTT
CDR3aa: CARSSRDPGTGNATNEKLFF

v_gene: TRBV4-3
d_gene: TRBD1
j_gene: TRBJ2-5
abundance: -
CDR3nt: TGCGCCAGCAGCCAAGACCTCCGCGGACAGGGGGCGCGGGAGACCCAGTACTTC
CDR3aa: CASSQDLRGQGARETQYF

v_gene: TRBV6-5
d_gene: -
j_gene: TRBJ2-7
abundance: few
CDR3nt: TGTGCCAGCAGTTACTCCCACAGCTACGAGCAGTACTTC
CDR3aa: CASSYSHSYEQYF

v_gene: TRBV13
d_gene: TRBD2
j_gene: TRBJ2-5
abundance: -
CDR3nt: TGTGCCAGCAGCTTGACTAGCGGGAGCGAAGAGACCCAGTACTTC
CDR3aa: CASSLTSGSEETQYF

v_gene: TRBV30
d_gene: -
j_gene: TRBJ2-2
abundance: few
CDR3nt: TGTGCCTGGAGCGCCCCGGTTACCGCGAACACCGGGGAGCTGTTTTTT
CDR3aa: CAWSAPVTANTGELFF

v_gene: TRBV27
d_gene: TRBD1
j_gene: TRBJ2-7
abundance: -
CDR3nt: TGTGCCAGCAGTAGACAGGGGGCCTACGAGCAGTACTTC
CDR3aa: CASSRQGAYEQYF

v_gene: TRBV28
d_gene: TRBD1
j_gene: TRBJ2-5
abundance: -
CDR3nt: TGTGCCACCTGGGACAGAGAAGAGACCCAGTACTTC
CDR3aa: CATWDREETQYF

v_gene: TRBV7-7
d_gene: TRBD1
j_gene: TRBJ2-3
abundance: -
CDR3nt: TGTGCTAGCAGCCAGGACAGGGGTACAGATACGCAGTATTTT
CDR3aa: CASSQDRGTDTQYF

v_gene: TRBV7-9
d_gene: TRBD1
j_gene: TRBJ2-7
abundance: -
CDR3nt: TGTGCCAGCAGCCCCTTGACAGGGTACGAGCAGTACTTC
CDR3aa: CASSPLTGYEQYF

v_gene: TRBV14
d_gene: TRBD2
j_gene: TRBJ2-5
abundance: -
CDR3nt: TGTGCCAGCAGCCAAGAACAGCGGGGACAAGAGACCCAGTACTTC
CDR3aa: CASSQEQRGQETQYF

v_gene: TRBV5-6
d_gene: -
j_gene: TRBJ2-5
abundance: -
CDR3nt: TGTGCCAGCAGCCGGGGGGAGACCCAGTACTTC
CDR3aa: CASSRGETQYF

v_gene: TRBV14
d_gene: -
j_gene: TRBJ2-1
abundance: few
CDR3nt: TGTGCCAGCAGCTGCGAGGATGAGCAGTTCTTC
CDR3aa: CASSCEDEQFF

v_gene: TRBV5-4
d_gene: -
j_gene: TRBJ2-3
abundance: -
CDR3nt: TGTGCCAGCAGCTGCACCGGGCCCTCCTCGGGGACAGATACGCAGTATTTT
CDR3aa: CASSCTGPSSGTDTQYF

v_gene: TRBV14
d_gene: TRBD1
j_gene: TRBJ1-1
abundance: -
CDR3nt: TGTGCCAGCAGCCAAGATCGAAGGGGGCGCGACACTGAAGCTTTCTTT
CDR3aa: CASSQDRRGRDTEAFF

v_gene: TRBV27
d_gene: -
j_gene: TRBJ1-2
abundance: -
CDR3nt: TGTGCCAGCAGTCCCTCTTCCAACTATGGCTACACCTTC
CDR3aa: CASSPSSNYGYTF

v_gene: TRBV18
d_gene: TRBD2
j_gene: TRBJ2-1
abundance: -
CDR3nt: TGTGCCAGCTCACCACCGGTGGGACTAGCAGTAATTGAGCAGTTCTTC
CDR3aa: CASSPPVGLAVIEQFF

v_gene: TRBV7-6
d_gene: TRBD1
j_gene: TRBJ2-2
abundance: few
CDR3nt: TGTGCCAGCAGCTGCCGGACAGGGGCGTCCTTGAGGGCCGGGGAGCTGTTTTTT
CDR3aa: CASSCRTGASLRAGELFF

v_gene: TRBV4-1
d_gene: TRBD2
j_gene: TRBJ2-3
abundance: -
CDR3nt: TGCGCCAGCAGCCTCAACCGGACTAGCGGATACACAGATACGCAGTATTTT
CDR3aa: CASSLNRTSGYTDTQYF

v_gene: TRBV9
d_gene: TRBD1
j_gene: TRBJ2-1
abundance: -
CDR3nt: TGTGCCAGCAGTATAAAAGGGGGCGCGGTTGAGCAGTTCTTC
CDR3aa: CASSIKGGAVEQFF

v_gene: TRBV5-6
d_gene: TRBD2
j_gene: TRBJ2-7
abundance: -
CDR3nt: TGTGCCAGCAGCTCCGGCTGCGCGGGAGGGTCGTACGAGCAGTACTTC
CDR3aa: CASSSGCAGGSYEQYF

v_gene: TRBV6-1
d_gene: TRBD1
j_gene: TRBJ2-4
abundance: -
CDR3nt: TGTGCCAGCAGTGAAAGGGGGCCCAAAAACATTCAGTACTTC
CDR3aa: CASSERGPKNIQYF

v_gene: TRBV9
d_gene: TRBD1
j_gene: TRBJ2-7
abundance: few
CDR3nt: TGTGCCAGCAGCCCACACCCCCAGGGGGCTTACTACGAGCAGTACTTC
CDR3aa: CASSPHPQGAYYEQYF

v_gene: TRBV6-1
d_gene: -
j_gene: TRBJ2-7
abundance: -
CDR3nt: TGTGCCAGCAGTGAGGCCGCGGGCTACGAGCAGTACTTC
CDR3aa: CASSEAAGYEQYF

v_gene: TRBV7-9
d_gene: -
j_gene: TRBJ2-7
abundance: -
CDR3nt: TGTGCCAGCAGCAACACCTGGGGACAACCGAGCTCCTACGAGCAGTACTTC
CDR3aa: CASSNTWGQPSSYEQYF

v_gene: TRBV4-2
d_gene: -
j_gene: TRBJ1-2
abundance: -
CDR3nt: TGTGCCAGCAGCCAAGTGGAGGTTTGCTATGGCTACACCTTC
CDR3aa: CASSQVEVCYGYTF

v_gene: TRBV19
d_gene: TRBD1
j_gene: TRBJ1-5
abundance: -
CDR3nt: TGTGCCAGCGCCTTACAGGGGATGGGCAATCAGCCCCAGCATTTT
CDR3aa: CASALQGMGNQPQHF

v_gene: TRBV19
d_gene: -
j_gene: TRBJ2-5
abundance: -
CDR3nt: TGTGCCAGTAGGGGCCCCCAAGAGACCCAGTACTTC
CDR3aa: CASRGPQETQYF

v_gene: TRBV2
d_gene: TRBD2
j_gene: TRBJ2-3
abundance: -
CDR3nt: TGTGCCAGCAGTGAGGGGTCCGGGTGGCTAGCGGGAGAGGAGACAGATACGCAGTATTTT
CDR3aa: CASSEGSGWLAGEETDTQYF

v_gene: TRBV5-6
d_gene: TRBD1
j_gene: TRBJ1-6
abundance: -
CDR3nt: TGTGCCAGCAGCGGAACCGGGACAGCCTCGGATAATTCACCCCTCCACTTT
CDR3aa: CASSGTGTASDNSPLHF

v_gene: TRBV30
d_gene: TRBD2
j_gene: TRBJ2-6
abundance: -
CDR3nt: TGTGCCTGGAGTGCGCCTCCTCCGGGACGGGAGGGCTCTGGGGCCAACGTCCTGACTTTC
CDR3aa: CAWSAPPPGREGSGANVLTF

v_gene: TRBV29-1
d_gene: -
j_gene: TRBJ1-1
abundance: -
CDR3nt: TGCAGCGTTGTTGGGGTCAGGGCTGAAGCTTTCTTT
CDR3aa: CSVVGVRAEAFF

v_gene: TRBV30
d_gene: TRBD2
j_gene: TRBJ2-7
abundance: once
CDR3nt: TGTGCCTGGAGTGTCCCCCTAGCGGGAGGGCCCTACGAGCAGTACTTC
CDR3aa: CAWSVPLAGGPYEQYF

v_gene: TRBV12-5
d_gene: TRBD2
j_gene: TRBJ2-2
abundance: once
CDR3nt: TGTGCTAGTGGTTTAGGGGGGCTAGCGGGAGGAACCGGGGAGCTGTTTTTT
CDR3aa: CASGLGGLAGGTGELFF

v_gene: TRBV6-5
d_gene: TRBD2
j_gene: TRBJ2-7
abundance: -
CDR3nt: TGTGCCAGCAGTTGGCGGACTAGCGGGATATTGTGGGAGCAGTACTTC
CDR3aa: CASSWRTSGILWEQYF

v_gene: TRBV5-6
d_gene: TRBD2
j_gene: TRBJ2-1
abundance: -
CDR3nt: TGTGCCAGCAGCTTGAGCGGGAGGGCCGACAATGAGCAGTTCTTC
CDR3aa: CASSLSGRADNEQFF

v_gene: TRBV4-1
d_gene: TRBD2
j_gene: TRBJ2-7
abundance: -
CDR3nt: TGCGCCAGCAGCCACACTAGCGGGAGCCCCTACGAGCAGTACTTC
CDR3aa: CASSHTSGSPYEQYF

v_gene: TRBV2
d_gene: TRBD2
j_gene: TRBJ2-2
abundance: once
CDR3nt: TGTGCCAGCAGCGGGGGACTAGCGCCTTTCGCGAACACCGGGGAGCTGTTTTTT
CDR3aa: CASSGGLAPFANTGELFF